The 14 T cell receptor beta chains below were found in one sample sequenced in a study of prognosis after radiotherapy for stage I lung cancer. Two-round multiplex PCR on genomic DNA was the method by which TCR beta CDR3 was amplified. Round one of PCR was performed, and it used primers specific to each TRBV and TRBJ gene. MiXCR was run by TCRdb on the multiplex PCR reads, yielding one entry per CDR3 protein. This sample has some 20,000 distinct CDR3 sequences, with around 52% found just once. Sequencing used PBMCs, obtained before or after stereotactic body radiation therapy (not recorded which). Receptors originate from a donor over 45 with non-small cell lung cancer.

The chain has TRBV11-2 and TRBJ2-1; no firm D call. The germline V gene has CDR1 SGHAT and CDR2 FQNNGV. The CDR3 runs 14 residues. V was trimmed by 1 base and J by 1 base, leaving 5 bases between them. The CDR3 sequence: CASSLVLSYNEQFF. In DNA, the CDR3 is TGTGCCAGCAGCTTAGTCCTGTCCTACAATGAGCAGTTCTTC.

The chain combines TRBV19 with TRBJ2-7; no reliable D call. The CDR3 spans 12 residues. The germline V gene encodes CDR1 LNHDA and CDR2 SQIVND (reference sequence). V was clipped by 10 bases and J by 5 bases, with 15 bases between them. Here the CDR3 reads CAILVKGNEQYF. In nucleotides, the CDR3 is TGTGCCATTCTGGTTAAAGGAAACGAGCAGTACTTC.

The chain combines TRBV30 with TRBJ1-4; weak D call: TRBD1 (5 bases). V was pared by 1 base and J by 4 bases, with 10 bases between. Germline CDR1 GTSNPN, CDR2 SVGIG (reference sequence). This CDR3 comprises 14 residues. The CDR3, as DNA: TGTGCCTGGAGTGAAGGGGCCCTTAATGAAAAACTGTTTTTT. It is translated as CAWSEGALNEKLFF.

In this sample, this clonotype turned up many times. The V call is TRBV6-5, the J call TRBJ2-1, with D perhaps TRBD1 or TRBD2 (5 bases each). Trimming pared 4 bases from V and 5 bases from J, leaving 12 bases between. Germline V gene lookup returns CDR1 MNHEY and CDR2 SVGAGI. The CDR3 consists of 14 residues. The CDR3 bases are TGTGCCAGCAGTTTCGGGGCGTCACACAATGAGCAGTTCTTC. Amino acids: CASSFGASHNEQFF.

Comments on this clonotype: This probably arose from a read error, given a far larger clone one base away. The J gene is TRBJ2-1, the V gene TRBV6-8, with 9 bases lining up with TRBD2. V dropped 5 bases and J dropped 12; count of bases not matched to a gene: 8. Germline V gene lookup returns CDR1 MNHGY and CDR2 SAAAGT. CDR3 length: 13 amino acids. CDR3 DNA: TGTGCCAGCAGTCAAGCTAGCGGGACGGGGCAGTTCTTC. It yields the protein CASSQASGTGQFF.

This clonotype is a singleton in its sample. The CDR3 bases are TGTGCCAGCAGCGAGAACGGGACAGGGCTTAATTCACCCCTCCACTTT. This translates into CASSENGTGLNSPLHF. The chain is built from TRBV6-2 or TRBV6-3 and TRBJ1-6; the match to TRBD1 covers 9 bases. CDR3 length: 16 amino acids. Germline V CDR1 and CDR2: MNHEY, SVGEGT. Trimming took 6 bases from V and 6 from J; bases not matched to a gene: 9.

A single count supports this clonotype. The chain has TRBV3-1 and TRBJ1-2, with 7 bases matching TRBD1. Germline CDR1 reads LGHDT; CDR2 reads YNNKEL (reference sequence). The CDR3 has 15 amino acids. V trimming: 0 bases; J trimming: 8 bases; junction bases outside the gene matches: 9. This CDR3 is CASSQDGQAPGGYTF. The CDR3 nucleotides are TGTGCCAGCAGCCAAGACGGACAGGCCCCTGGAGGCTACACCTTC.

The gene calls are TRBV27 and TRBJ2-7, with D tentatively TRBD1 or TRBD2 (6 bases each). The V and J ends lost 2 bases and 3 bases respectively, with 17 bases between them. The CDR3 totals 16 residues. Germline V lookup: CDR1 MNHEY, CDR2 SMNVEV (reference sequence). CDR3 protein: CASSLIGGGQGYEQYF. CDR3 nucleotides: TGTGCCAGCAGTTTAATTGGAGGGGGGCAGGGCTACGAGCAGTACTTC.

This rearrangement joins TRBV7-2 to TRBJ2-7; D is perhaps TRBD1 or TRBD2 (5 bases each). Germline V gene data show CDR1 as SGHTA and CDR2 as FQGNSA. This CDR3 is built from 14 residues. V dropped 5 bases and J dropped 3 bases, with 14 bases sitting between them. The CDR3 sequence is CASSPRRDHYEQYF. The CDR3 DNA follows: TGTGCCAGCAGCCCCCGACGGGACCACTACGAGCAGTACTTC. Supplemented by reference TRBV7-2 and TRBJ2-7, the full variable domain reads GAGVSQSPSNKVTEKGKDVELRCDPISGHTALYWYRQSLGQGLEFLIYFQGNSAPDKSGLPSDRFSAERTGGSVSTLTIQRTQQEDSAVYLCASSPRRDHYEQYFGPGTRLTVT.

About this clonotype: A far larger clone is one nucleotide away, so this likely arose from a read error. V gene TRBV6-9 combines with J gene TRBJ2-1; TRBD2 aligns across 10 bases. This CDR3 contains 16 residues. CDR1 and CDR2 from the germline V gene are MNHGY and SVAAGI. The CDR3 DNA sequence: TGTGCCAGCCTCTCGGCTAGCGGGAGCTCCAACAATGAGCAGTTCTTC. As protein: CASLSASGSSNNEQFF.

By share of the sample, this clonotype is medium-sized. The chain uses TRBV19 and TRBJ1-6, with no clear D. V lost 7 bases, J lost 9 bases, and 13 bases lay in between. The V gene's germline CDR1 is LNHDA and CDR2 SQIVND (reference sequence). The CDR3 is 13 residues long. The CDR3: CASKTTAISPLHF. The DNA of the CDR3 is TGTGCCAGTAAAACTACAGCGATTTCACCCCTCCACTTT.

With respect to this clonotype: At one end the junction does not follow the germline gene, possibly because of a read error. This chain joins TRBV7-2 and TRBJ2-5, with D possibly being TRBD2 (5 bases). The CDR3 is made up of 15 amino acids. CDR1 is SGHTA and CDR2 is FQGNSA in the germline V gene. The CDR3 DNA follows: TGTGTCAGCAGCCTCCGGGGTTCCTCCGGGGAGACCCAGTACTTC. It is translated as CVSSLRGSSGETQYF.

The chain carries TRBV5-1 and TRBJ2-1; D unresolved. Germline V gene lookup returns CDR1 SGHRS and CDR2 YFSETQ. The CDR3 spans 13 residues. V lost 2 bases, J lost 4 bases, and 7 bases lay in between. The CDR3 nucleotides are TGCGCCAGCAGCTTACAACAGTACAATGAGCAGTTCTTC. It specifies CASSLQQYNEQFF.

This clonotype has a count of ten or more. CDR3 residues: CASRPGVLAVEDTQYF. CDR3 sequence (DNA): TGTGCCAGCAGACCTGGGGTACTAGCGGTGGAGGATACGCAGTATTTT. The J gene is TRBJ2-3, the V gene TRBV7-6, with 8 bases identical to TRBD2. Trimming removed 6 bases from V and 6 bases from J; junction bases left unmatched: 14. This CDR3 region has 16 residues. Germline V gene data show CDR1 as SGHVS and CDR2 as FNYEAQ.